The 24 T cell receptor beta chains in this list originate from one sample, sequenced in a study of molecular identifiers for immune sequencing clone quantification. Each CDR3 protein is one row after TCRdb ran MiXCR on the PCR reads. The data contain 250,000 to 400,000 distinct CDR3 sequences, 20% to 25% of them seen just once; the ten biggest clones take up under 0.95%. Sequencing input: naive CD8+ T cells from blood, with Jurkat cell RNA spiked in. Subset here: FACS-sorted CD8+CD4-CCR7+CD45RA+ naive T cells. The receptor set was obtained from a human donor in good health. Some libraries in this study had Jurkat cell RNA spiked in.

The V call is TRBV27, the J call TRBJ2-1; 11 bases line up with TRBD2. After removal of 6 bases from V and 7 bases from J, the junction contained 8 bases not matched to a gene. CDR1 is MNHEY, CDR2 SMNVEV, per germline (reference sequence). This CDR3 has 15 amino acids. The DNA of the CDR3 is TGTGCCAGCAGCCCGAGGACTAGCGGGCCTAATGAGCAGTTCTTC. It translates to CASSPRTSGPNEQFF.

This clonotype was counted ten times or more. This chain links TRBV5-1 with TRBJ2-7; D is perhaps TRBD2 (7 bases). Germline V gene data show CDR1 as SGHRS and CDR2 as YFSETQ. V gave up 4 bases and J gave up 4 bases, with 24 bases separating them. CDR3 length equals 17 residues. The CDR3 DNA reads TGCGCCAGCAGCACCCATCGATACGCGGGGGCCGAATACGAGCAGTACTTC. This gives the protein CASSTHRYAGAEYEQYF.

There are a few counts of this clonotype. The genes are TRBV10-2 and TRBJ2-7, with D possibly being TRBD2 (6 bases). The CDR3 covers 15 residues. The germline V gene encodes CDR1 WSHSY and CDR2 SAAADI. V was shortened by 7 bases and J by 0 bases, with 16 bases between the two germline ends. CDR3 sequence (DNA): TGCGCCAGCAATCTAGCCCGGGAGAGCTCCTACGAGCAGTACTTC. It yields the protein CASNLARESSYEQYF.

This clonotype was detected ten times or more. Here the CDR3 reads CSGARDTQYF. DNA for the CDR3: TGCAGTGGAGCTCGAGATACGCAGTATTTT. This chain joins TRBV20-1 and TRBJ2-3; D is unclear. Germline lookup yields CDR1 DFQATT and CDR2 SNEGSKA (reference sequence). The CDR3 totals 10 residues. V dropped 7 bases and J dropped 5 bases, with 7 bases sitting between them.

As regards this clonotype: At one boundary the junction diverges from the germline segment, which might be a read error. This rearrangement joins TRBV7-6 to TRBJ2-5; D call uncertain. Germline V lookup: CDR1 SGHVS, CDR2 FNYEAQ. The CDR3 consists of 15 residues. CDR3 sequence reads: CASSLDDAVQETRYF. CDR3 coding DNA: TGTGCCAGCAGCTTAGATGACGCGGTTCAAGAGACCCGGTACTTC.

The table lists this clonotype with many counts. The V gene is TRBV24-1, the J gene TRBJ2-3; D is perhaps TRBD1 (7 bases). The CDR3 loop spans 20 amino acids. Between the trimmed V and J ends, which lost 0 bases and 2 bases, there was a span of 23 bases. Germline V gene lookup returns CDR1 KGHDR and CDR2 SFDVKD. CDR3 DNA sequence: TGTGCCACCAGTGATTTGCACCCGCGGGACAGATCCGTCGCCACAGATACGCAGTATTTT. It encodes CATSDLHPRDRSVATDTQYF.

With regard to this clonotype: Possible read error: a much larger clone is one base away. The chain employs TRBV7-9 and TRBJ1-1; D unresolved. CDR1 and CDR2 (germline): SEHNR, FQNEAQ (reference sequence). CDR3 length equals 12 residues. The CDR3 DNA sequence: TGTGCCAGCAGCTTAGTTCTCACTGAAGATTTCTTT. It encodes CASSLVLTEDFF. The full variable domain, its missing parts supplied by reference TRBV7-9 and TRBJ1-1, is DTGVSQNPRHKITKRGQNVTFRCDPISEHNRLYWYRQTLGQGPEFLTYFQNEAQLEKSRLLSDRFSAERPKGSFSTLEIQRTEQGDSAMYLCASSLVLTEDFFGQGTRLTVV.

In the case of this clonotype: No conserved phenylalanine or tryptophan ends this CDR3, so it is likely a read error. The rearrangement joins TRBV29-1 to TRBJ2-4; D might be TRBD2 (6 bases). V was clipped by 4 bases and J by 5 bases, with 9 bases between them. This CDR3 comprises 12 residues. CDR1 and CDR2 (germline): SQVTM, ANQGSEA. The CDR3 nucleotides are TGCAGCGTTGTCGGGACTGAAAACATTCAGTACCTC. It codes for CSVVGTENIQYL.

This clonotype was seen repeatedly, ten times or more. V usage is TRBV5-1 and J usage is TRBJ2-7, with TRBD2 matching over 9 bases. Germline-derived CDR1 and CDR2 are SGHRS and YFSETQ. The CDR3 is 16 amino acids. The trim removed 4 bases at V and 2 bases at J, leaving 10 bases unmatched. CDR3 DNA: TGCGCCAGCAGCCAGACTAGCGGCCTCCTAACCTACGAGCAGTACTTC. It yields the protein CASSQTSGLLTYEQYF.

The CDR3 DNA follows: TGTGCCAGCAGCGTATCTGGGGATGACCAGCCCCAGCATTTT. Translating it yields CASSVSGDDQPQHF. The gene calls are TRBV9 and TRBJ1-5; D is uncertain. The germline gives CDR1 SGDLS, CDR2 YYNGEE. Trimming left V 1 base short and J 7 bases short, with 12 bases between. This CDR3 has 14 residues.

Concerning this clonotype itself: A much larger clone lies one base from this, so it may be a read error. This chain joins TRBV2 and TRBJ2-3; D is undetermined. This CDR3 has 16 amino acids. Germline V gene data show CDR1 as SNHLY and CDR2 as FYNNEI. V was trimmed by 6 bases and J by 2 bases, leaving 18 bases between them. CDR3 nucleotide sequence: TGTGCCAGCAGCCTACCCCGAGACGGAAACACAGATACGCAGTATTTT. It yields the protein CASSLPRDGNTDTQYF.

The chain employs TRBV27 and TRBJ2-7; 9 bases agree with TRBD1. The CDR3 totals 15 residues. Germline CDR1 reads MNHEY; CDR2 reads SMNVEV (reference sequence). Losses at the gene ends were 5 bases for V and 3 bases for J; bases not matched to a gene: 8. The CDR3 bases are TGTGCCAGCAGTACCGACACAGGGGGCAGCTACGAGCAGTACTTC. It yields the protein CASSTDTGGSYEQYF.

In regard to this clonotype: This could be a read error, since a much larger clone is one nucleotide away. The V and J genes are TRBV30 and TRBJ1-1, with D hard to call. Per the germline V gene, CDR1 is GTSNPN and CDR2 is SVGIG (reference sequence). The CDR3 has 14 amino acids. Trimming cost V 4 bases and J 0 bases, with 12 bases left between them. CDR3 in amino acids: CAWNWTGLNTEAFF. CDR3 DNA sequence: TGTGCCTGGAATTGGACGGGTTTGAACACTGAAGCTTTCTTT.

As for this clonotype: This could be a read error, since a much larger clone is one nucleotide away. V usage is TRBV6-1 and J usage is TRBJ1-5, with D tentatively TRBD1 (6 bases). Trimming took 4 bases from V and 5 from J, leaving 12 bases between them. Germline V lookup: CDR1 MNHNS, CDR2 SASEGT. The CDR3 runs 14 residues. The CDR3 nucleotides are TGTGCCAGCAGTGGGCGGGCAGGGGATCAGCCCCAGCATTTT. The encoded protein is CASSGRAGDQPQHF.

For this clonotype: A read error may explain this, as a much larger clone is one base away. The DNA for the CDR3 is TGTGCCGGCAGCGTCGGGGGAATGAACACTGAAGCTTTCTTT. This translates into CAGSVGGMNTEAFF. The J gene is TRBJ1-1, the V gene TRBV9; D possibly corresponds to TRBD1 (5 bases). This CDR3 region has 14 residues. From germline, CDR1 is SGDLS and CDR2 YYNGEE.

This clonotype has at least ten counts. The genes are TRBV29-1 and TRBJ2-3; 10 bases line up with TRBD1. Germline assignment: CDR1 SQVTM and CDR2 ANQGSEA. The V gene end was trimmed by 5 bases and the J gene end by 3 bases; junction bases not matched to a gene: 2. The CDR3 is 13 residues long. CDR3 sequence reads: CSVPGQGTDTQYF. CDR3 coding DNA: TGCAGCGTTCCGGGACAGGGGACAGATACGCAGTATTTT.

This clonotype was seen a few times. This chain connects TRBV20-1 to TRBJ2-3, with 7 bases identical to TRBD1. J gave up 5 bases and V 0 bases, and 5 bases lay outside the gene matches. The CDR3 is made up of 14 amino acids. Germline V CDR1 and CDR2: DFQATT, SNEGSKA (reference sequence). CDR3 amino acids: CSARDRTGLDTQYF. In DNA form, the CDR3 reads TGCAGTGCTAGAGACCGGACAGGATTAGATACGCAGTATTTT.

This clonotype was detected a few times. At one end the junction does not follow the germline gene, possibly because of a read error. The chain has TRBV12-3 or TRBV12-4 and TRBJ2-6; tentatively, D is TRBD1 (5 bases). The CDR3 loop spans 15 amino acids. CDR3 loop: CASSLLPSGANVPTF. Written as DNA, the CDR3 is TGTGCCAGCAGTTTACTGCCATCTGGGGCCAACGTCCCGACTTTC.

This clonotype was counted ten times or more. This rearrangement joins TRBV7-6 to TRBJ2-6; 7 bases align to TRBD1. The CDR3 is 17 amino acids. J was trimmed by 0 bases and V by 5 bases; bases with no gene match: 7. CDR1 is SGHVS, CDR2 FNYEAQ, per germline. CDR3 amino acids: CASSKGQSTSGANVLTF. The DNA of the CDR3 is TGTGCCAGCAGCAAGGGACAGTCAACCTCTGGGGCCAACGTCCTGACTTTC.

The gene calls are TRBV13 and TRBJ2-3; TRBD2 agrees at 11 bases. This CDR3 has 17 residues. V trimming: 4 bases; J trimming: 0 bases; junction bases outside the gene matches: 6. The germline gives CDR1 PRHDT, CDR2 FYEKMQ (reference sequence). The CDR3 loop is CASSSSGLADSTDTQYF. The CDR3 bases are TGTGCCAGCAGCTCATCGGGACTAGCGGATAGCACAGATACGCAGTATTTT.

Comment on this clonotype: Sequence at one end of the junction differs from germline and may be a read error. The chain recombines TRBV19 with TRBJ1-2, with D perhaps matching TRBD1 (5 bases). This CDR3 comprises 15 residues. Germline-derived CDR1 and CDR2 are LNHDA and SQIVND (reference sequence). The CDR3 protein is CVSTGRGSLAYGYTF. CDR3 DNA: TGTGTCAGTACAGGTCGGGGGAGCTTAGCGTATGGCTACACCTTC.

As regards this clonotype: This could be a read error, since a much larger clone is one nucleotide away. This chain joins TRBV6-5 and TRBJ2-1; D is undetermined. Germline-derived CDR1 and CDR2 are MNHEY and SVGAGI. This CDR3 has 15 amino acids. The DNA of the CDR3 is TGTGCCAGCAGTCCGGATCCGAGCTCCTACAATAAGCAGTTCTTC. Translating gives CASSPDPSSYNKQFF.

With respect to this clonotype: A clone one base away is much larger, so this may be a read error. This sequence joins TRBV5-3 and TRBJ2-5; the D gene is possibly TRBD2 (5 bases). TRBV5-3 is noted as an ORF with a role that remains uncertain. The CDR3 runs to 14 residues. Trimming stripped 8 bases from V and 3 bases from J, with 17 bases between. The CDR3, as DNA: TGTGCCAGCAGTCCAGGACGGGGAGAAGAGACCCAGTACTTC. Its translation is CASSPGRGEETQYF.

The chain employs TRBV10-3 and TRBJ2-7; tentatively, D is TRBD1 (5 bases). The germline V gene encodes CDR1 ENHRY and CDR2 SYGVKD. The CDR3 sequence is 15 residues long. Trimming shortened V by 8 bases and J by 5 bases, and 22 bases separated the two germline ends. CDR3 in amino acids: CAIGHGATNLDEQYF. In nucleotides, the CDR3 is TGTGCCATCGGACATGGGGCGACCAACCTGGACGAGCAGTACTTC.